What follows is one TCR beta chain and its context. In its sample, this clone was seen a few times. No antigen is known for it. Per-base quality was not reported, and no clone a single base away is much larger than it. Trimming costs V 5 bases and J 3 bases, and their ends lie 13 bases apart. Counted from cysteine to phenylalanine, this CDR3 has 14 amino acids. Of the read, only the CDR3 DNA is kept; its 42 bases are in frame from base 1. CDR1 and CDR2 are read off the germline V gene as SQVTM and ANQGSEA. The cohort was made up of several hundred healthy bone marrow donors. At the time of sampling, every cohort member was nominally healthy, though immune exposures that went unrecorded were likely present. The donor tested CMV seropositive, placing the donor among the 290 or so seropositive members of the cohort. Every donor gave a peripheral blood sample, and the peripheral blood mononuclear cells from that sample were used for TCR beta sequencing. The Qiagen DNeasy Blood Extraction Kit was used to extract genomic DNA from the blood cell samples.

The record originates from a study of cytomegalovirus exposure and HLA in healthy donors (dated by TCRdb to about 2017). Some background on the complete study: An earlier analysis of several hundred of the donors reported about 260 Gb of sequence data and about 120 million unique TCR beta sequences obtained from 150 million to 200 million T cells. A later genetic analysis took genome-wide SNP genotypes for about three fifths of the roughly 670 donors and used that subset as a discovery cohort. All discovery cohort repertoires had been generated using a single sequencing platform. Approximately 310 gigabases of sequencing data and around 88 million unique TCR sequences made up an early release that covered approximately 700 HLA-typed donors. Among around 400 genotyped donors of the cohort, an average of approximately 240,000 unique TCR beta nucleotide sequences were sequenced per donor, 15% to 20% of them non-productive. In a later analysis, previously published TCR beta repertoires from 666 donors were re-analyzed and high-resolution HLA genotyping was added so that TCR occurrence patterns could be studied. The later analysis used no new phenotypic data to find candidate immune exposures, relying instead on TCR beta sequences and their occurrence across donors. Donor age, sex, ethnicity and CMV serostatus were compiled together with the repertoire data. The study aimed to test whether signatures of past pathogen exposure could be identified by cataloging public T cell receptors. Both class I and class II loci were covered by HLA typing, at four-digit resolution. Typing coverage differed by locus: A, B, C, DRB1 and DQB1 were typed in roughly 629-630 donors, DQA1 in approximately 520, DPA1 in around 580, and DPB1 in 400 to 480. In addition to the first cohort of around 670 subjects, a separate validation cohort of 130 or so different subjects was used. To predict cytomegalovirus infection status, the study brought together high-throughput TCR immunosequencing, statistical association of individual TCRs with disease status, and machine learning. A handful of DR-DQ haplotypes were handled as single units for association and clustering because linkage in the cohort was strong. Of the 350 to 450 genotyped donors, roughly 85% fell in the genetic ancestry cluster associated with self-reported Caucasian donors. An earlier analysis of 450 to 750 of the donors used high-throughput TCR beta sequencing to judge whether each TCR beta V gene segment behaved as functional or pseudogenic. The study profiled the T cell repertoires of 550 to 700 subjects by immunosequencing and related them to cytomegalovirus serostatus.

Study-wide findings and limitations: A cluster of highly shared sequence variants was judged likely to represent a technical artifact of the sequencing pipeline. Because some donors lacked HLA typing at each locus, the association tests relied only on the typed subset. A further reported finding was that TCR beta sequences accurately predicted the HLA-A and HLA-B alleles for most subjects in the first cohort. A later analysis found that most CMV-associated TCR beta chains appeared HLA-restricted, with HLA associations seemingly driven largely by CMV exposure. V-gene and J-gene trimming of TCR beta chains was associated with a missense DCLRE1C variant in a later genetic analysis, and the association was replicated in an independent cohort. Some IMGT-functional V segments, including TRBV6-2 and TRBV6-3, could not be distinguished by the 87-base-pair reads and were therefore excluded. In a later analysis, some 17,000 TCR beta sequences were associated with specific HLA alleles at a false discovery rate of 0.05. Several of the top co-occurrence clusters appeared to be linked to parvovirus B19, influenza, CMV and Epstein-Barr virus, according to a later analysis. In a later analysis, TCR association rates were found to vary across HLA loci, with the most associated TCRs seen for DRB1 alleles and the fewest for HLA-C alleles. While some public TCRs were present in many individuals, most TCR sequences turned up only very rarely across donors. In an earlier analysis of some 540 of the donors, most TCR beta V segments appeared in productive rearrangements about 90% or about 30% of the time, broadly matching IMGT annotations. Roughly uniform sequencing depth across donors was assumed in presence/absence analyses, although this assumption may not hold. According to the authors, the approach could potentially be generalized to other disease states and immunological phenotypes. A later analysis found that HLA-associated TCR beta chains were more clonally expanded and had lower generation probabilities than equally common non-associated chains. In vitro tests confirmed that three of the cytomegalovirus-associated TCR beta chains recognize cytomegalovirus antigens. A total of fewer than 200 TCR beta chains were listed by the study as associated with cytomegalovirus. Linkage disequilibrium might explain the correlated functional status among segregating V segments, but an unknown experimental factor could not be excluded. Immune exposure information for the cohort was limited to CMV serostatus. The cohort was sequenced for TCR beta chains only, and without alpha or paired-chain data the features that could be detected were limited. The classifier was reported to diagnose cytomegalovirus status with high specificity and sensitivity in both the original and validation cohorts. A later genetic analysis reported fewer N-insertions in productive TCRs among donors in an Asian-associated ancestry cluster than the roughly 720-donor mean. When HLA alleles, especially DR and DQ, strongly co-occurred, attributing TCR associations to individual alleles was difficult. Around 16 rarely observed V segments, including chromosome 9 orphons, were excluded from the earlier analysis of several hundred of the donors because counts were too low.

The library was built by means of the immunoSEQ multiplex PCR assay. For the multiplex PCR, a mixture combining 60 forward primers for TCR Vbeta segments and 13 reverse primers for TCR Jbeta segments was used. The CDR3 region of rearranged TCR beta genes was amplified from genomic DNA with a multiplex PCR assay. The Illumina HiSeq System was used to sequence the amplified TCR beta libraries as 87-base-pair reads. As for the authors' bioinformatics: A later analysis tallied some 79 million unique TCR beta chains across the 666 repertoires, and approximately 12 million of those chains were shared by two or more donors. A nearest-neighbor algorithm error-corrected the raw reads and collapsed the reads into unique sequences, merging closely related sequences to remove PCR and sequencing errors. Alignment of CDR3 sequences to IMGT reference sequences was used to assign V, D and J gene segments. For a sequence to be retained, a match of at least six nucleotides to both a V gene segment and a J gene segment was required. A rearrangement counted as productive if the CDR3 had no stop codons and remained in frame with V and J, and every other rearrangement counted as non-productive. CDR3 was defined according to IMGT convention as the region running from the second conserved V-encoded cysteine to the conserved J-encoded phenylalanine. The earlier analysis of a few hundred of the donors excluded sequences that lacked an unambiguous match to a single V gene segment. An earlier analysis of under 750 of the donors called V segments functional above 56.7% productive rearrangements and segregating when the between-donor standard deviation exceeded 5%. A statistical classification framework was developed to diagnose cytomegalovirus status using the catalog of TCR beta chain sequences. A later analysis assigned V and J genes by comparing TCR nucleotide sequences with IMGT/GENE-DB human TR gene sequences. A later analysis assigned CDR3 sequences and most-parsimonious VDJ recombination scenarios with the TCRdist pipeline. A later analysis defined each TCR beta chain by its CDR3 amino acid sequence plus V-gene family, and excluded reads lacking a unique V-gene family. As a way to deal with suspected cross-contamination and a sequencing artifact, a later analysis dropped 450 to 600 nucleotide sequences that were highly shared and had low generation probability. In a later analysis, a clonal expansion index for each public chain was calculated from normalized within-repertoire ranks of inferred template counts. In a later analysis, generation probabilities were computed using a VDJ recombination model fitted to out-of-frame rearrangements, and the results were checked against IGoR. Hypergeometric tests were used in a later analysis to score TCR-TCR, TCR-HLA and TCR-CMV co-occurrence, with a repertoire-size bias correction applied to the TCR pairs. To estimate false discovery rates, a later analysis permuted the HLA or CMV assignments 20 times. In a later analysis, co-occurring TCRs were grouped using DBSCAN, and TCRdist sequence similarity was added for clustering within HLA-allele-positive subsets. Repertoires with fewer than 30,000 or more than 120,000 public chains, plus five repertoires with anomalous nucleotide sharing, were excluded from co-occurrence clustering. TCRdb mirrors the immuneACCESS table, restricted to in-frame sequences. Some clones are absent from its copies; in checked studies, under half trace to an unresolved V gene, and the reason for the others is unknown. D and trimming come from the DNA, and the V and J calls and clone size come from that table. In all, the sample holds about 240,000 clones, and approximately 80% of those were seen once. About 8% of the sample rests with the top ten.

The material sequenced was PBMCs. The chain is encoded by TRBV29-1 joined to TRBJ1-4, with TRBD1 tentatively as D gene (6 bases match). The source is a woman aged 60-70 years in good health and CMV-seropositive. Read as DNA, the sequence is TGCAGCGTTTTTACAGGGACGGCTAATGAAAAACTGTTTTTT. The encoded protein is CSVFTGTANEKLFF.